This entry features one T cell receptor (beta chain) sequence. This clone was recorded once. Its antigen is still unknown. Base qualities are not provided; no much larger clone lies one nucleotide away. To sequence the TCRbeta CDR3 region, genomic DNA was isolated from the sorted cells. The immunoSEQ Assay was used to sequence the TCRbeta CDR3 regions. What TCRdb holds here is the immuneACCESS table cut down to in-frame rearrangements. Part of the clones is not present; checked against another copy, under half of the missing clones reflect an unresolved V gene, and the others are unexplained. Within this sample are 50,000 to 70,000 clones, with around four fifths of them counted one time only. The top ten clones comprise 2.8% of the sample. The data are from a study of OX40 agonist ivuxolimab in advanced cancers. About the full investigation: Ivuxolimab was a fully human IgG2 agonistic monoclonal antibody targeting the costimulatory receptor OX40 (CD134). Patients were allowed to have had prior anti-PD-1, anti-PD-L1 or anti-CTLA-4 therapy, and 40% to 45% of the dose-escalation patients had previously received checkpoint inhibitors. Intravenous ivuxolimab was administered to patients every 2 weeks at six dose levels: 0.01, 0.1, 0.3, 1.5, 3 and 10 mg/kg. The dose-escalation cohort was roughly 83% male with a mean age of approximately 60 years, ranging from about 20 to 80. Partial responses occurred in three dose-escalation patients: two with cutaneous melanoma and one with hepatocellular carcinoma. Of the approximately 50 patients in dose escalation, some 19 had hepatocellular carcinoma, about 15 had melanoma, 9 had renal cell carcinoma and 9 had head and neck cancer. The paper describes the monotherapy dose-escalation part (N of about 47 patients) of the phase I trial of ivuxolimab. Peripheral TCRbeta sequencing was intended to test whether TCR sequence diversity was altered and clonal T-cell expansion was caused by ivuxolimab. What the work shows at the level of the full study, not this receptor alone: Low levels of normalized T-cell clonal expansion were also shown by some nonresponding patients. Partial responders in the 0.1-3.0 mg/kg groups had among the lowest normalized peripheral clonal expansion, especially among CD8+ T cells. After ivuxolimab, more expanded clones were found on average in CD8+ T cells than in CD4+ T cells. Which antigens the clonally expanded peripheral T cells were specific for was not determined. Clonal expansion of both CD4+ and CD8+ blood T cells was observed from baseline to week 6 at doses 0.1 to 3.0 mg/kg.

Measured from the cysteine to the phenylalanine, the CDR3 is 13 residues long. The only DNA kept is the CDR3, 39 bases in frame from the first base. As encoded in the germline V gene, CDR1 is KGHSH while CDR2 is LQKENI. V is shortened by 6 bases, J by 7 bases, and the region joining them spans 13 bases. Patients with autoimmune disease history or receiving systemic immunosuppression were excluded from the trial. Peripheral blood for TCR sequencing was collected from all dose cohorts at baseline, on cycle 4 day 1, and on cycle 7 day 1. The samples were taken from a phase I, first-in-human, multicenter, open-label dose-escalation trial of ivuxolimab. Adults with locally advanced or metastatic head and neck squamous cell, hepatocellular, melanoma or renal cell carcinoma were enrolled in the trial. Before TCR sequencing, CD4+ T cells and CD8+ T cells from peripheral blood were sorted into separate populations.

This sequence was found in an adult with an advanced solid tumor such as melanoma, head and neck, liver or kidney cancer. The specimen was CD4+ or CD8+ T cells sorted from blood, collected in a trial of the OX40 agonist ivuxolimab. This receptor chain uses TRBV18 and TRBJ1-5, and the D gene may be TRBD1, 5 bases matching. The sequenced DNA: TGTGCCAGCTCCCGGGGGTTCGGGCAGCCCCAGCATTTT. Translated, this is CASSRGFGQPQHF.